A single sample is the source of the 27 T cell receptor beta chains below, sequenced in a study of molecular identifiers for immune sequencing clone quantification. In TCRdb, the PCR reads were re-called with MiXCR into one record per CDR3 protein. The sample carries hundreds of thousands of distinct CDR3 sequences, 25% recorded once. Sequencing was performed on naive CD8+ T cells from blood, with Jurkat cell RNA spiked in. As for subset: FACS-sorted CD8+CD4-CCR7+CD45RA+ naive T cells. The receptors here all came from a human donor in good health. Some libraries in this study had Jurkat cell RNA spiked in.

The chain couples TRBV28 to TRBJ2-1; D remains ambiguous. This CDR3 comprises 13 residues. Per germline, CDR1 MDHEN and CDR2 SYDVKM. The germline V and J ends were trimmed by 6 bases and 1 base, with 7 bases remaining between them. CDR3 DNA sequence: TGTGCCAGCAGGCCATATTCCTACAATGAGCAGTTCTTC. Amino acids: CASRPYSYNEQFF.

Many counts were recorded for this clonotype. The chain is built from TRBV6-6 and TRBJ2-3, with TRBD2 identical over 10 bases. The CDR3 loop spans 16 amino acids. V was pared by 3 bases and J by 2 bases, with 5 bases of the junction left unmatched. Germline assignment: CDR1 MNHNY and CDR2 SVGAGI (reference sequence). The CDR3: CASSYILAGATDTQYF. In DNA form, the CDR3 reads TGTGCCAGCAGTTATATCCTAGCGGGGGCCACAGATACGCAGTATTTT.

At least ten counts were recorded for this clonotype. The chain carries TRBV30 and TRBJ2-1; D unclear. V was cut by 4 bases and J by 8 bases, with 12 bases left in between. The CDR3 has 12 residues. The germline V gene has CDR1 GTSNPN and CDR2 SVGIG (reference sequence). CDR3 residues: CAWNIAADEQFF. CDR3 DNA: TGTGCCTGGAACATCGCGGCGGATGAGCAGTTCTTC.

This clonotype was recorded at least ten times. This chain uses TRBV11-1 with TRBJ2-7; tentative D call: TRBD2 (6 bases). In germline, CDR1 is SGHAT, CDR2 FQDESV (reference sequence). CDR3 size: 15 residues. V lost 1 base to trimming and J lost 0 bases, with 10 bases between them. The CDR3, as DNA: TGTGCCAGCAGCTTAGAAGTCGGGAGCTCCTACGAGCAGTACTTC. This gives the protein CASSLEVGSSYEQYF.

This chain connects TRBV12-3 or TRBV12-4 to TRBJ2-1; 12 bases are shared with TRBD2. Losses at the gene ends were 6 bases for V and 1 base for J; bases not matched to a gene: 7. The CDR3 totals 17 residues. For the CDR3, the DNA is TGTGCCAGCAGCGATGGACTAGCGGGGTATTCCTACAATGAGCAGTTCTTC. Residues: CASSDGLAGYSYNEQFF.

This clonotype was picked up many times. The chain links TRBV11-2 to TRBJ2-2; TRBD2 is a possible D gene (6 bases). Germline lookup yields CDR1 SGHAT and CDR2 FQNNGV. V lost 6 bases to trimming and J lost 3 bases, with 11 bases between them. CDR3 length equals 14 residues. CDR3 coding DNA: TGTGCCAGCAGTTCGGGAGTCTACACCGGGGAGCTGTTTTTT. Translating gives CASSSGVYTGELFF.

This clonotype appeared a few times. The V gene is TRBV2, the J gene TRBJ2-2; 12 bases are shared with TRBD2. CDR1 is SNHLY and CDR2 is FYNNEI in the germline V gene. Unmatched junction bases numbered 12, after V lost 6 bases and J lost 10 bases. CDR3 size: 16 residues. CDR3 sequence: CASRKETSGSKEELFF. The CDR3, as DNA: TGTGCCAGCAGGAAAGAGACTAGCGGGAGTAAGGAGGAGCTGTTTTTT.

This clonotype was picked up a small number of times. The chain couples TRBV10-2 to TRBJ2-7; the D gene is possibly TRBD1 (5 bases). The CDR3 contains 14 residues. Looked up from germline, CDR1 is WSHSY and CDR2 is SAAADI. The V and J ends lost 0 bases and 1 base respectively, with 7 bases between them. CDR3 region: CASSESTDSYEQYF. The CDR3 DNA reads TGCGCCAGCAGTGAGTCGACAGATTCCTACGAGCAGTACTTC.

This clonotype was counted many times. The CDR3 DNA sequence: TGTGCCAGCAGTCCTAGCGGGGCCACAGATACGCAGTATTTT. Translation: CASSPSGATDTQYF. The chain has TRBV6-5 and TRBJ2-3; 9 nucleotides agree with TRBD2. CDR3 length: 14 amino acids. Germline CDR1 is MNHEY and CDR2 is SVGAGI. Trimming at V came to 5 bases and at J to 2 bases, leaving 2 bases not matched to a gene.

Remarks on this clonotype: A much larger clone lies one base from this, so it may be a read error. This CDR3 is CASSSSTGNEQYF. The DNA of the CDR3 is TGTGCCAGTAGTTCGTCGACAGGGAACGAGCAGTACTTC. The chain has TRBV19 and TRBJ2-7, with 7 nucleotides matching TRBD1. The V segment lost 5 bases and the J segment 5 bases; nucleotides outside the gene matches: 6. Germline CDR1 LNHDA, CDR2 SQIVND (reference sequence). The CDR3 is 13 amino acids.

Only a few counts were recorded for this clonotype. The chain joins TRBV20-1 to TRBJ2-2; either TRBD1 or TRBD2 may fit D (5 bases each). V dropped 5 bases and J dropped 4 bases, with 17 bases sitting between them. CDR3 length: 15 residues. Germline CDR1 reads DFQATT; CDR2 reads SNEGSKA (reference sequence). The CDR3 loop is CSALVGVPFTGELFF. The CDR3 bases are TGCAGTGCTCTGGTGGGGGTACCCTTCACCGGGGAGCTGTTTTTT.

For this clonotype: This may arise from a read error, as a much more abundant clone is one base away. The conserved phenylalanine or tryptophan is not found at the CDR3 terminus, so this likely reflects a read error. The chain is built from TRBV12-3 or TRBV12-4 and TRBJ1-1, with D uncertain. CDR3 length: 16 amino acids. V shed 3 bases and J shed 4 bases, with 18 bases lying between them. The CDR3 nucleotides read TGTGCCAGCAGTTTTAGTCTGGGGATGGGTATCACTGAAGCTTTCCTT. Protein: CASSFSLGMGITEAFL.

The sample holds many counts of this clonotype. The CDR3 region has the DNA TGTGCCAGCAGTGAATGGGGCGCAGCCATGAACACTGAAGCTTTCTTT. Protein: CASSEWGAAMNTEAFF. V and J are TRBV25-1 and TRBJ1-1; maybe TRBD1 (5 bases). CDR1 is MGHDK, CDR2 SYGVNS, per germline. V was cut by 1 base and J by 0 bases, with 12 bases left in between. There are 16 residues in the CDR3.

Ten or more counts support this clonotype. J is TRBJ2-1 and V is TRBV7-2; D is uncertain. V lost 5 bases and J lost 5, with 7 bases in between. The germline gives CDR1 SGHTA, CDR2 FQGNSA. There are 12 residues in the CDR3. The CDR3 here is CASSPWDNEQFF. In DNA, the CDR3 is TGTGCCAGCAGCCCGTGGGACAATGAGCAGTTCTTC.

Many counts were recorded for this clonotype. The chain carries TRBV12-3 or TRBV12-4 and TRBJ1-6; D uncertain. There are 13 residues in the CDR3. V lost 10 bases and J lost 8, with 15 bases in between. The chain's CDR3 is CATGEGIDSPLHF. CDR3 sequence (DNA): TGTGCCACCGGGGAAGGGATTGATTCACCCCTCCACTTT.

The chain links TRBV10-3 to TRBJ2-1, with TRBD2 matching over 7 bases. The V segment lost 2 bases and the J segment 4 bases; nucleotides outside the gene matches: 8. This CDR3 is 16 amino acids long. Germline V gives CDR1 ENHRY, CDR2 SYGVKD. CDR3 bases: TGTGCCATCAGTGAGACAGTGAATAGCGGGTACAATGAGCAGTTCTTC. Amino acids: CAISETVNSGYNEQFF.

For this clonotype: This may be a read error: a much more frequent sequence differs by one nucleotide. This chain joins TRBV4-3 and TRBJ1-1; D is possibly TRBD1 (6 bases). Germline loops: CDR1 LGHNA, CDR2 YSLEER. CDR3 length: 15 amino acids. Here the CDR3 DNA reads TGCGCCAGCAGCCAAGATCAGGGGTCGAACCCTGAAGCTTTCTTT. Translation: CASSQDQGSNPEAFF.

This clonotype was seen repeatedly, ten times or more. This chain connects TRBV12-5 to TRBJ2-3, with D uncertain. Trimming removed 6 bases at V and 6 bases at J, with 10 bases between. This CDR3 has 12 amino acids. Germline assignment: CDR1 LGHNT and CDR2 FRNRAP. CDR3 sequence: CASGQTEDTQYF. As DNA, the CDR3 is TGTGCTAGTGGACAGACGGAGGATACGCAGTATTTT.

V and J are TRBV19 and TRBJ1-2; tentative D call: TRBD1 (6 bases). The ends were cut back, 5 bases at V and 4 bases at J, with 20 bases in the middle. The CDR3 loop spans 16 amino acids. Germline CDR1 reads LNHDA; CDR2 reads SQIVND (reference sequence). Here the CDR3 DNA reads TGTGCCAGTAGTCCTCAGGCGGGGGGCAAGGTCTATGGCTACACCTTC. This gives the protein CASSPQAGGKVYGYTF.

In the case of this clonotype: Since a much larger clone is just one base distant, this may be a read error. The CDR3 DNA reads TGCGCCAGCAGCCCTGGGACTAGCGACCCCTACGCGCAGTACTTC. It encodes CASSPGTSDPYAQYF. V and J are TRBV4-3 and TRBJ2-7; TRBD2 matches 10 bases. CDR1 is LGHNA, CDR2 YSLEER, per germline. The CDR3 runs to 15 residues.

Comments on this clonotype: A much larger clonotype is one base distant, so this may be a read error. The missing conserved phenylalanine or tryptophan at the end of this CDR3 makes a read error likely. The chain couples TRBV29-1 to TRBJ1-1; TRBD1 might be the D (6 bases). Per the germline V gene, CDR1 is SQVTM and CDR2 is ANQGSEA. This CDR3 has 13 residues. V lost 3 bases, J lost 4 bases, and 12 bases lay in between. DNA of the CDR3: TGCAGCGTTGATCCGGACAGTGCCACTGAAGCTTTCTCT. Translated: CSVDPDSATEAFS.

Many counts were recorded for this clonotype. The chain joins TRBV29-1 to TRBJ2-2, with D possibly being TRBD1 (5 bases). Germline lookup yields CDR1 SQVTM and CDR2 ANQGSEA. The CDR3 totals 14 residues. Trimming cost V 7 bases and J 5 bases, with 17 bases left between them. The CDR3 protein is CSALDWGGTGELFF. In DNA form, the CDR3 reads TGCAGCGCCCTAGACTGGGGCGGTACCGGGGAGCTGTTTTTT.

This clonotype was recorded many times. The chain has TRBV7-2 and TRBJ2-1; D might be TRBD1 or TRBD2, each matching 5 bases. V lost 5 bases to trimming and J lost 0 bases, with 8 bases between them. The length of the CDR3 is 14 residues. Per germline, CDR1 SGHTA and CDR2 FQGNSA. The CDR3 protein is CASSMGPSYNEQFF. DNA for the CDR3: TGTGCCAGCAGCATGGGACCCTCCTACAATGAGCAGTTCTTC.

This clonotype was counted many times. This rearrangement joins TRBV29-1 to TRBJ2-3, with D possibly matching TRBD2 (5 bases). Deletions cut 0 bases from V and 3 bases from J, with 10 bases between. The CDR3 runs to 14 residues. Germline V CDR1 and CDR2: SQVTM, ANQGSEA. CDR3 in amino acids: CSVEDPRGTDTQYF. CDR3 bases: TGCAGCGTTGAAGATCCCCGGGGAACAGATACGCAGTATTTT.

With respect to this clonotype: Germline is not matched at one junction end, which may reflect a read error. This chain joins TRBV10-1 and TRBJ2-2; 7 bases align to TRBD1. Per the germline V gene, CDR1 is WNHNN and CDR2 is SYGVQD (reference sequence). The CDR3 totals 15 residues. In DNA form, the CDR3 reads TGCGCCAGCAGTGACGGGACAGCGAACACCGGGGAGCTGGTTTTT. Protein: CASSDGTANTGELVF.

The chain links TRBV4-2 to TRBJ2-7; D remains unclear. Germline V CDR1 and CDR2: LGHNA, YNFKEQ. The CDR3 runs 13 residues. V shed 0 bases and J shed 6 bases, with 9 bases lying between them. The CDR3 DNA sequence: TGTGCCAGCAGCCAAGATTATTGGGGCGAGCAGTACTTC. This gives the protein CASSQDYWGEQYF.

A word on this clonotype: This could be a read error, since a much larger clone is one nucleotide away. V usage is TRBV2 and J usage is TRBJ2-3; D is perhaps TRBD2 (5 bases). Looked up from germline, CDR1 is SNHLY and CDR2 is FYNNEI. The length of the CDR3 is 15 residues. CDR3 loop: CASSERTFHTDMQYF. The DNA of the CDR3 is TGTGCCAGCAGTGAAAGGACTTTCCACACAGATATGCAGTATTTT.